Below, 9 T cell receptor beta chains from the same sample are listed, as sequenced in a study of blood T cell repertoires in COVID-19. TCRdb keeps only in-frame clones here, not all; method: immunoSEQ multiplex PCR. The table includes around 270,000 clones, more than 90% detected once. Material: peripheral blood. All receptors come from a person aged 18-29 years with COVID-19, enrolled during active disease.

This clone has a single count. The genes are TRBV7-9 and TRBJ2-3; no firm D call. The CDR3 contains 14 residues. Germline lookup yields CDR1 SEHNR and CDR2 FQNEAQ (reference sequence). The V gene lost 1 base and the J gene lost 5 bases, with 10 bases spanning the gap. The CDR3 sequence: CASSLETSKDTQYF. The CDR3 DNA reads TGTGCCAGCAGCTTAGAGACTTCTAAAGATACGCAGTATTTT.

The V and J genes are TRBV5-6 and TRBJ1-3, with D tentatively TRBD1 (5 bases). The germline V gene has CDR1 SGHDT and CDR2 YYEEEE. The CDR3 is 17 amino acids. Trimming took 1 base from V and 0 from J, leaving 14 bases between them. CDR3 in DNA: TGTGCCAGCAGCTTGTCGACAGATTGGGCCTCTGGAAACACCATATATTTT. As protein: CASSLSTDWASGNTIYF.

The chain uses TRBV11-2 and TRBJ2-1, with TRBD1 matching over 9 bases. Germline V gene lookup returns CDR1 SGHAT and CDR2 FQNNGV. Unmatched junction bases numbered 5, after V lost 1 base and J lost 4 bases. There are 16 residues in the CDR3. CDR3 coding DNA: TGTGCCAGCAGCTTAGTCCTGGGACAGGGATACAATGAGCAGTTCTTC. Its translation is CASSLVLGQGYNEQFF.

V is TRBV12-3 or TRBV12-4 and J is TRBJ2-4; a weak D match, TRBD1 (6 bases). Trimming removed 5 bases at V and 8 bases at J, with 13 bases between. CDR3 size: 13 residues. CDR3 DNA sequence: TGTGCCAGCAGTCTGGTAGGGGGTTACATTCAGTACTTC. Translated: CASSLVGGYIQYF.

This chain joins TRBV24-1 and TRBJ1-1, with 9 bases lining up with TRBD1. Germline loops: CDR1 KGHDR, CDR2 SFDVKD. J lost 5 bases, V lost 7 bases, and 4 bases had no gene match. This CDR3 has 13 residues. The CDR3 spells CATRGQGMTEAFF. Written as DNA, the CDR3 is TGTGCCACCAGGGGACAGGGAATGACTGAAGCTTTCTTT.

Only a few counts were recorded for this clone. The rearrangement links TRBV7-9 to TRBJ1-6; D not certain. Per germline, CDR1 SEHNR and CDR2 FQNEAQ (reference sequence). The CDR3 has 12 residues. Trimming took 8 bases from V and 5 from J, leaving 7 bases between them. The CDR3 DNA sequence: TGTGCCAGCCGAGGCGATAATTCACCCCTCCACTTT. Its translation is CASRGDNSPLHF.

The chain has TRBV27 and TRBJ1-1; 10 bases are shared with TRBD1. The CDR3 loop spans 14 amino acids. The germline CDR1 and CDR2 sequences are MNHEY and SMNVEV (reference sequence). The V gene end was trimmed by 5 bases and the J gene end by 5 bases; junction bases not matched to a gene: 5. CDR3: CASSPWTGGTEAFF. CDR3 in DNA: TGTGCCAGCAGTCCCTGGACAGGGGGGACTGAAGCTTTCTTT.

This chain uses TRBV2 with TRBJ1-1; D might be TRBD1 (6 bases). Germline loops: CDR1 SNHLY, CDR2 FYNNEI. The CDR3 is 14 amino acids. V gave up 6 bases and J gave up 3 bases, with 14 bases separating them. CDR3 region: CASRESGQYTEAFF. The CDR3 nucleotides are TGTGCCAGCAGAGAAAGTGGACAGTACACTGAAGCTTTCTTT.

The chain combines TRBV6-1 with TRBJ1-2; the D is unclear. Germline CDR1 MNHNS, CDR2 SASEGT. The V end was cut by 3 bases, the J end by 1 base, with 6 bases between. The CDR3 is 13 amino acids. CDR3 region: CASSEHSNYGYTF. The DNA for the CDR3 is TGTGCCAGCAGTGAGCACAGTAACTATGGCTACACCTTC.